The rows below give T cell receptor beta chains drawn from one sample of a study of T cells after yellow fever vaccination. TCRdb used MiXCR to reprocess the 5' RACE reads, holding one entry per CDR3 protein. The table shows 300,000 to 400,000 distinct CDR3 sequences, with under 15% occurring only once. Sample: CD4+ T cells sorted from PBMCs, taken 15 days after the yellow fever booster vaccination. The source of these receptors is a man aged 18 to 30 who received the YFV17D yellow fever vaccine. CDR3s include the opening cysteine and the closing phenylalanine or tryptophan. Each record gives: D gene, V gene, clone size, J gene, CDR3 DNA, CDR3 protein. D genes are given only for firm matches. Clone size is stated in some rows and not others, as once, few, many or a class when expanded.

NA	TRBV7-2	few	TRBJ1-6	TGTGCCAGCTCACCACAGGGCTTACTACACTCACCCCTCCACTTT	CASSPQGLLHSPLHF
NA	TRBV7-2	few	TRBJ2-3	TGTGCCAGCACTCGACGAGCAACAGATACGCAGTATTTT	CASTRRATDTQYF
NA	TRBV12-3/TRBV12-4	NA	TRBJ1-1	TGTGCCAGCGACTCAGGGTACGCGAACACTGAAGCTTTCTTT	CASDSGYANTEAFF
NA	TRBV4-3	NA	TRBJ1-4	TGCGCCAGCAGCCAAGATAGGGGGTCCAATGGTGAAAAACTGTTTTTT	CASSQDRGSNGEKLFF
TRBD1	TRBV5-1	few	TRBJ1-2	TGCGCCAGCAGCTTTGGTGGGACAGGGACCTATGGCTACACCTTC	CASSFGGTGTYGYTF
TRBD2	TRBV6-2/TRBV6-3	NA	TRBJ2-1	TGTGCCAGCTCCTCCGGGGGGGGTCGAGGGCAGTTCTTC	CASSSGGGRGQFF
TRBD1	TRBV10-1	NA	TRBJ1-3	TGCGCCAGCAGCCGGGACAGGGAAGTTGGAAACACCATATATTTT	CASSRDREVGNTIYF
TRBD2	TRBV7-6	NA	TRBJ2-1	TGTGCCAGCAGCTCCTTAATTCCACAGCGGGGTAGTCGGAATGAGCAGTTCTTC	CASSSLIPQRGSRNEQFF
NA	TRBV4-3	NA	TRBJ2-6	TGCGCCAGCAGCCAAGATTTGGCCAGGGCTACTGGGGCCAACGTCCTGACTTTC	CASSQDLARATGANVLTF
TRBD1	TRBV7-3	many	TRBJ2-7	TGTGCCAGCAGCATACAGGGGCAGGTCTCCGAGCAGTACTTC	CASSIQGQVSEQYF
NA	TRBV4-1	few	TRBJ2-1	TGCGCCAGCAGCCAACTAGGCTTAAGTTCCTACAATGAGCAGTTCTTC	CASSQLGLSSYNEQFF
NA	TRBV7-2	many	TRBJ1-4	TGTGCCAGCAGCTTCCAAGGGGCTAATGAAAAACTGTTTTTT	CASSFQGANEKLFF
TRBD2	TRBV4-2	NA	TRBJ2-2	TGTGCCAGCAGCTTTAGCGGGGCTAGCACCGGGGAGCTGTTTTTT	CASSFSGASTGELFF
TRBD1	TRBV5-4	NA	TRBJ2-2	TGTGCCAGCAGCCCGTTACAGGGGGTGAACACCGGGGAGCTGTTTTTT	CASSPLQGVNTGELFF
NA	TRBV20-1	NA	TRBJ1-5	TGCAGTGCCCTGAAGGGACTTCGGGGGGGGAGCAATCAGCCCCAGCATTTT	CSALKGLRGGSNQPQHF
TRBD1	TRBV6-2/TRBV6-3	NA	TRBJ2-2	TGTGCCACCAAACAGGGGATGAACACCGGGGAGCTGTTTTTT	CATKQGMNTGELFF
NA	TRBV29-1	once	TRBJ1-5	TGCAGCGTTGAGTTTGAGGGGGGCGCGGGCGGGCAGCCCCAGCATTTT	CSVEFEGGAGGQPQHF
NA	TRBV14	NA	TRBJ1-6	TGTGCCAGCAGCCAAGATCTCCAGGGGTGGTCACCCCTCCACTTT	CASSQDLQGWSPLHF
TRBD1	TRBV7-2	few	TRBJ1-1	TGTGCCAGCATACGGGACAGGGAGGGGACTGAAGCTTTCTTT	CASIRDREGTEAFF
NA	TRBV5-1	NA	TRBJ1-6	TGCGCCAGCAGACCCCGACAGTTCCCAGATTCACCCCTCCACTTT	CASRPRQFPDSPLHF
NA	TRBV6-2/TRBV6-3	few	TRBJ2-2	TGTGCCACCAGGGCCGGGACGACGGCCGGGGAGCTGTTTTTT	CATRAGTTAGELFF
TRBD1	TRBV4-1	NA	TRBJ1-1	TGCGCCAGCAGCCGCCGGGACAGCCCATCTGGTGAAGCTTTCTTT	CASSRRDSPSGEAFF
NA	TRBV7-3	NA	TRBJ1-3	TGTGCCAGCAGCTTGATAGGATCTGGAAACACCATATATTTT	CASSLIGSGNTIYF
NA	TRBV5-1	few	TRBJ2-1	TGCGCCAGCAGCTTGGCTAATCTCGGGGTTGGCCTGGATGAGCAGTTCTTC	CASSLANLGVGLDEQFF
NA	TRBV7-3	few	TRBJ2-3	TGTGCCAGCAGCTTAGCCATATCGAGTCGGGACACAGATACGCAGTATTTT	CASSLAISSRDTDTQYF
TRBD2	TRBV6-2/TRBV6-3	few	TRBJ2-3	TGTGCCAGCAGTTCCGCCGCGGGGGGCCATGCAAGCACAGATACGCAGTATTTT	CASSSAAGGHASTDTQYF
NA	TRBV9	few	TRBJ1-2	TGTGCCAGCAGCGGCTCCCGGTATGTCGGCTACACCTTC	CASSGSRYVGYTF
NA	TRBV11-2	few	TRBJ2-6	TGTGCCAGCAGCCGTTTACAGGGTTCTGGGGCCAACGTCCTGACTTTC	CASSRLQGSGANVLTF
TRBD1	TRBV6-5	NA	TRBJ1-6	TGTGCCAGCAATGGTAGGGGGCAGAGTTCACCCCTCCACTTT	CASNGRGQSSPLHF
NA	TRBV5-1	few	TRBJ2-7	TGCGCCAGCAGCGCCGGGACTTCAAGGGGAGTGACAGACCCCCCCTACGAGCAGTACTTC	CASSAGTSRGVTDPPYEQYF
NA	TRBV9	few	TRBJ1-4	TGTGCCAGCAGCGTAGGGGCCCCAACTAATGAAAAACTGTTTTTT	CASSVGAPTNEKLFF
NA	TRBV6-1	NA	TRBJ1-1	TGTGCCAGCAGTAGACGGGGATCGAACACTGAAGCTTTCTTT	CASSRRGSNTEAFF
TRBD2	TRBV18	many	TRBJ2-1	TGTGCCAGCTCACCAGCTAGCGGGGGGGCCGGTATTGAGCAGTTCTTC	CASSPASGGAGIEQFF
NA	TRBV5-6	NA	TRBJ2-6	TGTGCCAGCAGCCACGGGCCCTCAAACTCTGGGGCCAACGTCCTGACTTTC	CASSHGPSNSGANVLTF
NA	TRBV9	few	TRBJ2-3	TGTGCCAGCAGCGTAACGGCCGCAGATACGCAGTATTTT	CASSVTAADTQYF
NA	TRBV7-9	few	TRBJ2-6	TGTGCCAGCAGCTTAAGGCGGGCGTTCTCTGGGGCCAACGTCCTGACTTTC	CASSLRRAFSGANVLTF
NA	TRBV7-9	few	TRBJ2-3	TGTGCCAGCAGCGGACTAGACAGGAGCACAGATACGCAGTATTTT	CASSGLDRSTDTQYF
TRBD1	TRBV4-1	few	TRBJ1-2	TGCGCCAGCAGCCAACCGACAGGGAGGGACTATGGCTACACCTTC	CASSQPTGRDYGYTF
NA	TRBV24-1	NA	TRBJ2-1	TGTGCCACCAGTGATTTCACAGGGAATCGGATTGAGCAGTTCTTC	CATSDFTGNRIEQFF
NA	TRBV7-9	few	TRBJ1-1	TGTGCCAGCAGCTTTTCGCAGAACACTGAAGCTTTCTTT	CASSFSQNTEAFF
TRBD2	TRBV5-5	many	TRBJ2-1	TGTGCCAGCAGCTTTCTTGCGGGGGGGCCGGAGTTCTTC	CASSFLAGGPEFF
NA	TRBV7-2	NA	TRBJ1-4	TGTGCCAGCAGCTTTAGGGGGAGCGGGCCCCAACTGTTTTTT	CASSFRGSGPQLFF
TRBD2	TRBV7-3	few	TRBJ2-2	TGTGCCAGCAGTTTTCTAGCGGGGGGCACCGGGGAGCTGTTTTTT	CASSFLAGGTGELFF
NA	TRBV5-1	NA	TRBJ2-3	TGCGCCAGCAGCTTATCAGACAGGGATACGCAGTATTTT	CASSLSDRDTQYF
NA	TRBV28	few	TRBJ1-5	TGTGCCAGCCGGGAACCCCCAGCCAATCAGCCCCAGCATTTT	CASREPPANQPQHF
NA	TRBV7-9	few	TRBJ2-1	TGTGCCAGCAGTTACGTATTCGATGAGCAGTTCTTC	CASSYVFDEQFF
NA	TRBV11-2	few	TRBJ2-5	TGTGCCAGCAGCGAAGGTTTTGGAGAGACCCAGTACTTC	CASSEGFGETQYF
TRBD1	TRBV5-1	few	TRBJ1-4	TGCGCCAGCAGCGCCGGACAGGTTTCGACTAATGAAAAACTGTTTTTT	CASSAGQVSTNEKLFF
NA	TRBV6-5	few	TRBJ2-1	TGTGCCAGCAGTTCCTCATCCGTCAATGAGCAGTTCTTC	CASSSSSVNEQFF